Below, 5 T cell receptor beta chains from the same sample are listed, as sequenced in a study of T cell responses to AZD1222 COVID-19 vaccine. Method: immunoSEQ multiplex PCR; TCRdb's copy keeps in-frame clones and lacks some. The sample includes 84,000 or so clones, 80% to 90% of them seen just once. The material was peripheral blood, obtained on day 0 of AZD1222 vaccination. The receptors originated from an adult in good health.

This clone was detected only once. The chain combines TRBV30 with TRBJ1-6; D is perhaps TRBD1 (6 bases). The CDR3 consists of 14 residues. Trimming stripped 4 bases from V and 10 bases from J, with 17 bases between. Germline CDR1 and CDR2: GTSNPN and SVGIG (reference sequence). CDR3 in amino acids: CAWTNRQGQSPLHF. The CDR3 nucleotides are TGTGCCTGGACCAACAGGCAGGGGCAGTCACCCCTCCACTTT. The whole variable domain, filled in from reference TRBV30 and TRBJ1-6, reads SQTIHQWPATLVQPVGSPLSLECTVEGTSNPNLYWYRQAAGRGLQLLFYSVGIGQISSEVPQNLSASRPQDRQFILSSKKLLLSDSGFYLCAWTNRQGQSPLHFGNGTRLTVT.

V usage is TRBV6-5 and J usage is TRBJ1-3; D remains unclear. V shed 6 bases and J shed 4 bases, with 13 bases lying between them. The CDR3 extends over 14 amino acids. Germline V gives CDR1 MNHEY, CDR2 SVGAGI. CDR3 residues: CASRGLTRGNTIYF. CDR3 in DNA: TGTGCCAGCAGGGGCCTTACACGGGGAAACACCATATATTTT.

The sample holds a few counts of this clone. The chain carries TRBV9 and TRBJ1-2; D is perhaps TRBD1 (5 bases). Germline V lookup: CDR1 SGDLS, CDR2 YYNGEE. The CDR3 has 13 residues. V gave up 5 bases and J gave up 4 bases, with 12 bases separating them. The CDR3 sequence is CASSRGESYGYTF. The CDR3 DNA reads as TGTGCCAGCAGTAGAGGGGAAAGCTATGGCTACACCTTC. The whole variable domain, filled in from reference TRBV9 and TRBJ1-2, reads DSGVTQTPKHLITATGQRVTLRCSPRSGDLSVYWYQQSLDQGLQFLIQYYNGEERAKGNILERFSAQQFPDLHSELNLSSLELGDSALYFCASSRGESYGYTFGSGTRLTVV.

The V gene is TRBV18, the J gene TRBJ2-7, with 16 bases aligning to TRBD2. The V gene end was trimmed by 3 bases and the J gene end by 4 bases; junction bases not matched to a gene: 0. The CDR3 totals 15 residues. The germline V gene encodes CDR1 KGHSH and CDR2 LQKENI. The CDR3: CASSPGLAGGYEQYF. The CDR3 DNA reads as TGTGCCAGCTCACCGGGACTAGCGGGAGGGTACGAGCAGTACTTC.

The genes are TRBV11-1 and TRBJ2-5; D is perhaps TRBD1 or TRBD2 (5 bases each). V lost 5 bases, J lost 5 bases, and 12 bases lay in between. The CDR3 is 13 residues long. Per germline, CDR1 SGHAT and CDR2 FQDESV (reference sequence). The CDR3 DNA reads TGTGCCAGCAGCCGGGGCCGCGGGGAGACCCAGTACTTC. Encoded protein: CASSRGRGETQYF.